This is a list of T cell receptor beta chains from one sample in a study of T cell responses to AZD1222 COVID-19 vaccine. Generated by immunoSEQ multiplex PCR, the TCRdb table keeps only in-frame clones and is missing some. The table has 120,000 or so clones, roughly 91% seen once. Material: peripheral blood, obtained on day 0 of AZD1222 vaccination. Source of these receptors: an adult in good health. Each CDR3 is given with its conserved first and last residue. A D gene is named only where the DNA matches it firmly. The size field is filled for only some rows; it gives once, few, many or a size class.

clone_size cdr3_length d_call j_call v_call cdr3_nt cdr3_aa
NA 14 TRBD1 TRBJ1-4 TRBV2 TGTGCCAGCGCAGGGGGCGTAACTAATGAAAAACTGTTTTTT CASAGGVTNEKLFF
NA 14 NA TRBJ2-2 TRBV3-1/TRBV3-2 TGTGCCAGCAGCCTCAGGGGTCTTAACGGGGAGCTGTTTTTT CASSLRGLNGELFF
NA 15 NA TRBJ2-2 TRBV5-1 TGCGCCAGCAGTGTAGGGAGTACGAACACCGGGGAGCTGTTTTTT CASSVGSTNTGELFF
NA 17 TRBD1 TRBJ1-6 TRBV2 TGTGCCAGCAGTAACAAAGGGGGCGGCTCCTATAATTCACCCCTCCACTTT CASSNKGGGSYNSPLHF
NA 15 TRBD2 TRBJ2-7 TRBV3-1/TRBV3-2 TGTGCCAGCAGCCAAGACGCTAGCGGCTTCTACGAGCAGTACTTC CASSQDASGFYEQYF
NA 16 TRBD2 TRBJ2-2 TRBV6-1 TGTGCCAGCAGTGACCAGGGAGGGCGGAGCACCGGGGAGCTGTTTTTT CASSDQGGRSTGELFF
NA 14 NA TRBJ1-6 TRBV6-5 TGTGCCAGCAGTCCCTCAGGGGTGGGATCACCCCTCCACTTT CASSPSGVGSPLHF
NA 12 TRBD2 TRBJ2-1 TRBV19 TGTGCCAGTAGTATAGGACTAGCGGAACAGTTCTTC CASSIGLAEQFF
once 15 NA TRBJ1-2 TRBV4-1 TGCGCCAGCAGCCGGTTTATTGAGGGTTTGAGTGGCTACACCTTC CASSRFIEGLSGYTF
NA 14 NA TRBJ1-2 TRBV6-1 TGTGCCAGCAGTGTACCCGGGACGAACTATGGCTACACCTTC CASSVPGTNYGYTF
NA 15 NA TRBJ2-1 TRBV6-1 TGTGCCAGCAGTGAAGCCTGGACAGTGAACAATGAGCAGTTCTTC CASSEAWTVNNEQFF
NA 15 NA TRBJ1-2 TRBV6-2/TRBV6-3 TGTGCCAGCAGTTACCAAAACCCCGGATACTATGGCTACACCTTC CASSYQNPGYYGYTF
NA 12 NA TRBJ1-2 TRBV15 TGTGCCACCAGCAGAGATCTTGTTGGCTACACCTTC CATSRDLVGYTF
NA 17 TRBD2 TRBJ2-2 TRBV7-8 TGTGCCAGCGGCCTTTACCGACTAGCGGGGGGGACCGGGGAGCTGTTTTTT CASGLYRLAGGTGELFF
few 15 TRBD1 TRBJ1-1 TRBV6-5 TGTGCCAGCGAGAGAAACAGGGGCCAGAACACTGAAGCTTTCTTT CASERNRGQNTEAFF
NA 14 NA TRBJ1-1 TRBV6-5 TGTGCCAGCAGTTACTCGAGGGACACAAGGGAAGCTTTCTTT CASSYSRDTREAFF
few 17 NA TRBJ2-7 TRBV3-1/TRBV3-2 TGTGCCAGCAGCCAACCTGTGGAGGGGGGGATTGACTACGAGCAGTACTTC CASSQPVEGGIDYEQYF
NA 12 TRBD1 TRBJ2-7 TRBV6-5 TGTGCCAGCAGGCAGACAGGGTTCGAGCAGTACTTC CASRQTGFEQYF
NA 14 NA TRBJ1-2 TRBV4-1 TGCGCCAGCAGCCAAGTCCGGGGGACATGGGTCTACACCTTC CASSQVRGTWVYTF
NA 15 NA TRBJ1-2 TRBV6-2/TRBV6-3 TGTGCCAGCAGTCTGACAGGAGGGGGAAACTATGGCTACACCTTC CASSLTGGGNYGYTF
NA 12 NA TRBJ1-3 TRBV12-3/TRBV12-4 TGTGCCAGTCGATACTCTGGAAACACCATATATTTT CASRYSGNTIYF
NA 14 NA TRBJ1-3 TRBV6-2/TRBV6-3 TGTGCCAGCAGTTCCGGTCGCTCTGGAAACACCATATATTTT CASSSGRSGNTIYF
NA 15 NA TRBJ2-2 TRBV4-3 TGCGCCAGCAGCCAAGATACGACCCACACCGGGGAGCTGTTTTTT CASSQDTTHTGELFF
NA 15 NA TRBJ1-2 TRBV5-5 TGTGCCAGCAGCTTGGGGGGGGGACCCGATTATGGCTACACCTTC CASSLGGGPDYGYTF
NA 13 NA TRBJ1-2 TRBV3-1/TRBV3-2 TGTGCCAGCAGCCAAGAGGGTGTCGATGGCTACACCTTC CASSQEGVDGYTF
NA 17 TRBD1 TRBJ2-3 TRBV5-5 TGTGCCAGCAGCCATATTGGGTGGGACAGGGGGTCAGATACGCAGTATTTT CASSHIGWDRGSDTQYF
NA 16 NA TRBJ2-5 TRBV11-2 TGTGCCAGCAGCTTAGTAGGGGGGGTACGTAGTGAGACCCAGTACTTC CASSLVGGVRSETQYF